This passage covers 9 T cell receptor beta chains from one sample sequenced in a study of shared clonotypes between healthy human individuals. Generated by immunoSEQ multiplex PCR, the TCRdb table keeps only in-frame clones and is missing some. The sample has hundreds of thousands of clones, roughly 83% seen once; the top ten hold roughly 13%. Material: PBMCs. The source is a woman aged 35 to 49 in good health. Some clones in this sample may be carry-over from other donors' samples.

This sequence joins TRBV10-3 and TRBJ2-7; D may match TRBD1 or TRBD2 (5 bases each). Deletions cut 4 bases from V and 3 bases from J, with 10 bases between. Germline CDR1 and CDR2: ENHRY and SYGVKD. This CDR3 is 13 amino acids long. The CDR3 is CAISGQTIYEQYF. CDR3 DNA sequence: TGTGCCATCAGTGGACAGACTATCTACGAGCAGTACTTC.

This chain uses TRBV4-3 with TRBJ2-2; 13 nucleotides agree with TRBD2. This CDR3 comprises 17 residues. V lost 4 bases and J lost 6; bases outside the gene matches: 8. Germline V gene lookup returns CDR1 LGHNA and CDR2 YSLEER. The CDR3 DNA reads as TGCGCCAGCAGCCGCCGCAGGACTAGCGGGAGTCCCGGGGAGCTGTTTTTT. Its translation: CASSRRRTSGSPGELFF.

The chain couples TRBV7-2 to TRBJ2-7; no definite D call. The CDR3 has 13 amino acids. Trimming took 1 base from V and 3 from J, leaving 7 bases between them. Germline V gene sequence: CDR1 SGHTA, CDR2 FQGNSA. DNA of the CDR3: TGTGCCAGCAGCTTAGGTGATGGCTACGAGCAGTACTTC. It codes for CASSLGDGYEQYF.

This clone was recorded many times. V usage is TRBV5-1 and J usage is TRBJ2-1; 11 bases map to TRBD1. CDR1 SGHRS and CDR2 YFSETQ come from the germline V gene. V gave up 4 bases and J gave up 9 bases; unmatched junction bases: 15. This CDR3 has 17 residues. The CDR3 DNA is TGCGCCAGCAGCCCGACCGACGGGACAGGGGGTTTAAGTGAGCAGTTCTTC. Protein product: CASSPTDGTGGLSEQFF.

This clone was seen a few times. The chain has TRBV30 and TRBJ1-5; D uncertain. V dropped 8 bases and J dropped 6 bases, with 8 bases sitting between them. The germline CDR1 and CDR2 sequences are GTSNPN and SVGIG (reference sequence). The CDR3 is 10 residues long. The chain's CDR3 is CAIQIQPQHF. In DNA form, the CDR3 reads TGTGCCATACAGATTCAGCCCCAGCATTTT. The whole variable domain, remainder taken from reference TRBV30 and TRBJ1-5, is SQTIHQWPATLVQPVGSPLSLECTVEGTSNPNLYWYRQAAGRGLQLLFYSVGIGQISSEVPQNLSASRPQDRQFILSSKKLLLSDSGFYLCAIQIQPQHFGDGTRLSIL.

The CDR3 sequence is CAWSVHRAPAYEQYF. The CDR3 DNA reads TGTGCCTGGAGTGTACATAGGGCACCCGCCTACGAGCAGTACTTC. The rearrangement uses TRBV30 and TRBJ2-7; D remains ambiguous. The CDR3 has 15 amino acids. V lost 0 bases to trimming and J lost 2 bases, with 14 bases between them. Germline-derived CDR1 and CDR2 are GTSNPN and SVGIG (reference sequence).

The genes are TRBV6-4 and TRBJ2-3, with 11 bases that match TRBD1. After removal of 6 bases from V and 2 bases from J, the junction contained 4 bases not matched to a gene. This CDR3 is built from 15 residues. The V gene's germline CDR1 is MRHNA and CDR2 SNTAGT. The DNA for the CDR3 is TGTGCCAGCAGCCTGGACAGGGGGCCCACAGATACGCAGTATTTT. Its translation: CASSLDRGPTDTQYF.

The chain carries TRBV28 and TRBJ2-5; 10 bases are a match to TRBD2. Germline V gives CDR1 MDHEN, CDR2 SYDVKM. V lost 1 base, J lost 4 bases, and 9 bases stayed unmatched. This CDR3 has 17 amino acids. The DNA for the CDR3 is TGTGCCAGCAGTTTATCGGGACAGCGGGAGGGCCGAGAGACCCAGTACTTC. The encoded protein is CASSLSGQREGRETQYF.

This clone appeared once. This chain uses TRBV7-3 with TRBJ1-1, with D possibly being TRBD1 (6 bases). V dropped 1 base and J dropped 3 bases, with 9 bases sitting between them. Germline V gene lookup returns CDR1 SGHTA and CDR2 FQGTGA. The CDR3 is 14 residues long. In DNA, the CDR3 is TGTGCCAGCAGCTTAAGCCCAGGGGACACTGAAGCTTTCTTT. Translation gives CASSLSPGDTEAFF. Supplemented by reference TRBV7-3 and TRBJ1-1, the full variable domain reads GAGVSQTPSNKVTEKGKYVELRCDPISGHTALYWYRQSLGQGPEFLIYFQGTGAADDSGLPNDRFFAVRPEGSVSTLKIQRTERGDSAVYLCASSLSPGDTEAFFGQGTRLTVV.